This T cell receptor beta chain was recorded in a study of T cell repertoires in cytomegalovirus infection. One entry per CDR3 protein, called by TCRdb with MiXCR from the reads. The sample yields more than 500,000 distinct CDR3 sequences, about 15% seen once. Study-wide findings and caveats: Frequencies of public TCR beta families were cumulated, and this identified carriers of CMV plus the relevant HLA.

This clonotype was seen repeatedly, ten times or more. Its specificity is not known. The CDR3 contains 12 residues. Germline V gene sequence: CDR1 SGHTA, CDR2 FQGTGA. V lost 5 bases and J 8 bases, leaving 10 bases between the germline ends. The specimen was CD8+ T cells from PBMCs. The receptor comes from a human donor in good health (CMV status not recorded). Some clones in this sample may be carry-over from other donors' samples. This chain uses TRBV7-3 with TRBJ2-1; D uncertain. The CDR3 loop is CASSPLGDEQFF. The DNA for the CDR3 is TGTGCCAGCAGCCCGCTAGGTGATGAGCAGTTCTTC. The full variable domain, completed using reference TRBV7-3 and TRBJ2-1, is GAGVSQTPSNKVTEKGKYVELRCDPISGHTALYWYRQSLGQGPEFLIYFQGTGAADDSGLPNDRFFAVRPEGSVSTLKIQRTERGDSAVYLCASSPLGDEQFFGPGTRLTVL.